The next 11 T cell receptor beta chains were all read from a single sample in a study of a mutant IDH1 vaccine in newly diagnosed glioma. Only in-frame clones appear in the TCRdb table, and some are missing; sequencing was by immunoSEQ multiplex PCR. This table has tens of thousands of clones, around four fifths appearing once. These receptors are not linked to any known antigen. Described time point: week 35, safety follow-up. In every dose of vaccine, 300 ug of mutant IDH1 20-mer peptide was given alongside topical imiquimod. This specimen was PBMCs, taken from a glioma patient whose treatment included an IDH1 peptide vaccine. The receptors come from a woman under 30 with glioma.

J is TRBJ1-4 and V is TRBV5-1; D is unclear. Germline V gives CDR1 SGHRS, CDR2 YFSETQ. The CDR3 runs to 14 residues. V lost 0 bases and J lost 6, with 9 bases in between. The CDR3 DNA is TGCGCCAGCAGCTTGGAGGTTCAGGATGAAAAACTGTTTTTT. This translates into CASSLEVQDEKLFF. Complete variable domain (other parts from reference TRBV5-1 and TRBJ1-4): KAGVTQTPRYLIKTRGQQVTLSCSPISGHRSVSWYQQTPGQGLQFLFEYFSETQRNKGNFPGRFSGRQFSNSRSEMNVSTLELGDSALYLCASSLEVQDEKLFFGSGTQLSVL.

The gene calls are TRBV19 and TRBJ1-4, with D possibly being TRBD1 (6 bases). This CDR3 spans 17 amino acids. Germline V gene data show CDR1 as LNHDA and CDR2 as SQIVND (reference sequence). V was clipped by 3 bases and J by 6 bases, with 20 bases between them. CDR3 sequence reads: CASSMVGARGLDEKLFF. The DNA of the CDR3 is TGTGCCAGTAGTATGGTGGGGGCGCGGGGTTTAGATGAAAAACTGTTTTTT.

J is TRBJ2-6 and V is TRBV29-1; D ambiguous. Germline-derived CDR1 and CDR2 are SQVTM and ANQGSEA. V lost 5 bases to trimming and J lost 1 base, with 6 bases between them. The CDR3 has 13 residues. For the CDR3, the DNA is TGCAGCGTTTCTGTTTCTGGGGCCAACGTCCTGACTTTC. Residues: CSVSVSGANVLTF.

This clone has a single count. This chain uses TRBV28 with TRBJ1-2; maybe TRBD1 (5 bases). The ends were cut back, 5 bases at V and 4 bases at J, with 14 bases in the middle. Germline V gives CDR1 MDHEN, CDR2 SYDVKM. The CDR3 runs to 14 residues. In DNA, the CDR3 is TGTGCCAGCAGTGTTCCGGGGCGGACCTATGGCTACACCTTC. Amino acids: CASSVPGRTYGYTF.

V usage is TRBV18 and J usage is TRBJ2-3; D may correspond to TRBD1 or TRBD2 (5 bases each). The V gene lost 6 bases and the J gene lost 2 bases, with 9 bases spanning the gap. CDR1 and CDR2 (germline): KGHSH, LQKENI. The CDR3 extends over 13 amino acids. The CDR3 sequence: CASSLGTTDTQYF. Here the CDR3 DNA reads TGTGCCAGCTCCCTTGGGACCACAGATACGCAGTATTTT.

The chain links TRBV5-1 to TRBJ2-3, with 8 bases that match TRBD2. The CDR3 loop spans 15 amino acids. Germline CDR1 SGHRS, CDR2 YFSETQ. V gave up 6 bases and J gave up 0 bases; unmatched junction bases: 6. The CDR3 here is CASKGVAGSTDTQYF. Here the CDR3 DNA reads TGCGCCAGCAAGGGTGTAGCGGGGAGCACAGATACGCAGTATTTT.

CDR3 coding DNA: TGTGCCAGCAGTGAATCGGGTTCCTCTGGAAACACCATATATTTT. Encoded protein: CASSESGSSGNTIYF. V gene TRBV6-1 combines with J gene TRBJ1-3; D not resolved. With 2 bases removed from V and 0 bases from J, the gap between germline ends came to 8 bases. This CDR3 is built from 15 residues. The V gene's germline CDR1 is MNHNS and CDR2 SASEGT.

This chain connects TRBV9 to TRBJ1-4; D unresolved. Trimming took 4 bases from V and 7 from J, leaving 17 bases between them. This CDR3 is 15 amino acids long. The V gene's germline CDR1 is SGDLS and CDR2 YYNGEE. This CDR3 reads CASSPPDRRGEKLFF. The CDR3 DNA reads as TGTGCCAGCAGCCCCCCAGATCGCCGTGGTGAAAAACTGTTTTTT. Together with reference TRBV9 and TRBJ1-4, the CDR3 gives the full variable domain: DSGVTQTPKHLITATGQRVTLRCSPRSGDLSVYWYQQSLDQGLQFLIQYYNGEERAKGNILERFSAQQFPDLHSELNLSSLELGDSALYFCASSPPDRRGEKLFFGSGTQLSVL.

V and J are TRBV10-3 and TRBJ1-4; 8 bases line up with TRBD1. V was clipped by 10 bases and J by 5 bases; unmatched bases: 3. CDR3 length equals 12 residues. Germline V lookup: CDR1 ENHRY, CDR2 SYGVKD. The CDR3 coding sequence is TGTGCCACCTGGACAGGGAATGAAAAACTGTTTTTT. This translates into CATWTGNEKLFF.

In nucleotides, the CDR3 is TGTGCCAGCAGCTTGGGGGTAAGCACTGAAGCTTTCTTT. This codes for CASSLGVSTEAFF. The genes are TRBV5-5 and TRBJ1-1; D is unresolved. This CDR3 comprises 13 residues. V was clipped by 0 bases and J by 4 bases, with 7 bases between them. The germline CDR1 and CDR2 sequences are SGHKS and YYEKEE (reference sequence).

The CDR3 protein is CASSYRAINQPQHF. The CDR3 nucleotides are TGTGCCAGCAGTTACAGGGCCATCAATCAGCCCCAGCATTTT. The chain has TRBV27 and TRBJ1-5, with D possibly being TRBD1 (6 bases). Trimming took 4 bases from V and 3 from J, leaving 10 bases between them. CDR1 is MNHEY and CDR2 is SMNVEV in the germline V gene (reference sequence). The CDR3 length is 14 residues.